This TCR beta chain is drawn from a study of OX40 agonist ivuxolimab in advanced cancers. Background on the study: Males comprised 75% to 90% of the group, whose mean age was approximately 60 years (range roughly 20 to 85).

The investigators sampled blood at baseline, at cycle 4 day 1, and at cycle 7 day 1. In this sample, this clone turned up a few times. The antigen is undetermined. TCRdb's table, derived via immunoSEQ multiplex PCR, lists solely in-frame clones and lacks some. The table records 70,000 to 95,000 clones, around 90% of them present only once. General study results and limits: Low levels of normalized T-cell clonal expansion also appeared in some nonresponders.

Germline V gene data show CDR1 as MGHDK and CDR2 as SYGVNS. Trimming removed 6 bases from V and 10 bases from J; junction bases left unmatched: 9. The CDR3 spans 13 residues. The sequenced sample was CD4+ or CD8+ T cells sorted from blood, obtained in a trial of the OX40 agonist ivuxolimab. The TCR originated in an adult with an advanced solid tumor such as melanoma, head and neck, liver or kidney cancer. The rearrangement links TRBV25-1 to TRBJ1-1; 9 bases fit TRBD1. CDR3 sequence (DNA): TGTGCCAGCAGCGCGGGACAGGGTATTCGAGCTTTCTTT. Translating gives CASSAGQGIRAFF.